The source of this T cell receptor beta chain is a study of blood T cell repertoires in COVID-19. Study as a whole: T cells, B-cell-depleted T cells, or PBMCs supplied cDNA or gDNA.

Participants were aged about 18 to 95 years, lived in 24 US areas, and enrolled virtually. Clinical histories supplied by participants themselves formed the basis of cohort assignment. TCRdb keeps only in-frame clones here, not all; method: immunoSEQ multiplex PCR. The sample lists about 160,000 clones; about 86% were seen once. This CDR3 comprises 13 residues. Trimming left V 5 bases short and J 4 bases short, with 9 bases between. The chain has TRBV12-3 or TRBV12-4 and TRBJ1-5; D is perhaps TRBD1 (6 bases). The sequenced sample was PBMCs or T cells enriched from blood (not recorded which). This receptor was taken from a man between 45 and 60 years old who had recovered from COVID-19. CDR3 residues: CASSRTENQPQHF. The CDR3 DNA follows: TGTGCCAGCAGTCGGACAGAGAATCAGCCCCAGCATTTT.